This entry lists 6 T cell receptor beta chains sequenced from one sample in a study of molecular identifiers for immune sequencing clone quantification. Via MiXCR, TCRdb re-called the PCR reads, giving one row per CDR3 protein. The top ten hold roughly 0.83% of the sample, which has hundreds of thousands of distinct CDR3 sequences, about 20% seen once. Sequencing was performed on naive CD8+ T cells from blood, with Jurkat cell RNA spiked in. The sample's subset: FACS-sorted CD8+CD4-CCR7+CD45RA+ naive T cells. Every receptor here comes from a human donor in good health. Some libraries in this study had Jurkat cell RNA spiked in.

The count of this clonotype is one. The J gene is TRBJ1-4, the V gene TRBV4-3; no clear D gene. The CDR3 contains 18 residues. Trimming shortened V by 4 bases and J by 0 bases, and 18 bases separated the two germline ends. Germline V CDR1 and CDR2: LGHNA, YSLEER. CDR3 amino acids: CASSRDRAGTATNEKLFF. In DNA, the CDR3 is TGCGCCAGCAGCCGAGATAGGGCAGGAACTGCAACTAATGAAAAACTGTTTTTT.

This clonotype was picked up a small number of times. J is TRBJ1-2 and V is TRBV5-1; D is possibly TRBD1 (6 bases). V lost 0 bases and J 6 bases, leaving 9 bases between the germline ends. The CDR3 runs to 13 residues. Germline loops: CDR1 SGHRS, CDR2 YFSETQ. The CDR3 DNA reads TGCGCCAGCAGCTTGGCAGGGGCGGATGGCTACACCTTC. This sequence encodes CASSLAGADGYTF.

This clonotype was seen ten or more times. V is TRBV29-1 and J is TRBJ2-7, with TRBD2 matching over 8 bases. Looked up from germline, CDR1 is SQVTM and CDR2 is ANQGSEA. J gave up 1 base and V 2 bases, and 4 bases lay outside the gene matches. The length of the CDR3 is 14 residues. The CDR3 DNA reads TGCAGCGTTGAATTGCGGGGGGTATCCTACGAGCAGTACTTC. This codes for CSVELRGVSYEQYF.

Comments on this clonotype: This sequence may be a read error, since a much larger clone differs from it by one base. The chain links TRBV20-1 to TRBJ1-3; D not certain. Germline V lookup: CDR1 DFQATT, CDR2 SNEGSKA (reference sequence). CDR3 length: 15 amino acids. DNA of the CDR3: TGCAGTGCCTATCCGCGGACCGCTTTTGGAGACACCATATATTTT. Protein sequence: CSAYPRTAFGDTIYF.

Of note for this clonotype: A much more abundant neighbour one base away suggests this may be a read error. J is TRBJ1-4 and V is TRBV30; D is perhaps TRBD1 (5 bases). Germline CDR1 is GTSNPN and CDR2 is SVGIG (reference sequence). The CDR3 spans 13 residues. V lost 2 bases and J lost 10, with 14 bases in between. The CDR3 here is CAWSPGLRGKLFF. CDR3 in DNA: TGTGCCTGGAGTCCCGGGCTGAGGGGAAAACTGTTTTTT.

The rearrangement joins TRBV7-9 to TRBJ2-1; D is unresolved. Looked up from germline, CDR1 is SEHNR and CDR2 is FQNEAQ (reference sequence). V lost 1 base to trimming and J lost 11 bases, with 9 bases between them. The length of the CDR3 is 12 residues. CDR3 region: CASSLGPNKQFF. DNA for the CDR3: TGTGCCAGCAGCTTAGGACCTAATAAGCAGTTCTTC. Based on the CDR3 plus reference TRBV7-9 and TRBJ2-1, the full variable domain is DTGVSQNPRHKITKRGQNVTFRCDPISEHNRLYWYRQTLGQGPEFLTYFQNEAQLEKSRLLSDRFSAERPKGSFSTLEIQRTEQGDSAMYLCASSLGPNKQFFGPGTRLTVL.